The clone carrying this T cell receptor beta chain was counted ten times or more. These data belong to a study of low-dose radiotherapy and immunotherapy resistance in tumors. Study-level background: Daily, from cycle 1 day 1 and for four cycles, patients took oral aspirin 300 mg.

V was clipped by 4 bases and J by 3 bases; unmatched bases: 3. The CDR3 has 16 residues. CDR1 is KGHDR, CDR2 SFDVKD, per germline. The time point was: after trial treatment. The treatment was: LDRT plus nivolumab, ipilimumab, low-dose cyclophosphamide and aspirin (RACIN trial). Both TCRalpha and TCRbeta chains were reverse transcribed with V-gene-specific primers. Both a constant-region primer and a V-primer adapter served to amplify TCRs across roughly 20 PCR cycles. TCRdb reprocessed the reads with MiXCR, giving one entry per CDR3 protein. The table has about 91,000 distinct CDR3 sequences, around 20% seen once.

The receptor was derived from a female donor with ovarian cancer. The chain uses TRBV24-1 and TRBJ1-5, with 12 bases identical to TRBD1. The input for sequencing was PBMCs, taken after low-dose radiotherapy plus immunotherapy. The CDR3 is CATSEGTGGFNQPQHF. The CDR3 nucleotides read TGTGCCACCAGTGAAGGGACAGGGGGCTTCAATCAGCCCCAGCATTTT.